This TCR beta chain was captured by sequencing in a study of vaccination and CD4 T cells after COVID-19. Overall study context: Blood was drawn a median around 72 days post second dose, range 14 to 241. Overall study findings and caveats: Going from roughly 21 to 40, median SARS-CoV-2-reactive clonotypes did not rise significantly.

The CDR3 spans 15 residues. After removal of 4 bases from V and 2 bases from J, the junction contained 7 bases not matched to a gene. In germline, CDR1 is SGHDT, CDR2 YYEEEE. A note on this clonotype: The antigen remains unidentified.

The Oncomine TCR Beta short-read assay was applied to DNA of cultured CD4+ T cells. MiXCR, applied by TCRdb to the PCR reads, yields one record per CDR3 protein. The table includes more than 13,000 distinct CDR3 sequences, 21% detected once. Specified treatment: approximately 10-day PBMC culture with coronavirus spike peptide pools or control peptides (ViraFEST assay). The TCR comes from a human donor who received a COVID-19 vaccine. Source: CD4+ T cells from blood, cultured in vitro, taken before SARS-CoV-2 vaccination. The chain couples TRBV5-6 to TRBJ2-3; TRBD2 agrees at 7 bases. The CDR3 protein is CASSPGAGLTDTQYF. The CDR3 nucleotides read TGTGCCAGCAGCCCTGGAGCGGGGCTCACAGATACGCAGTATTTT.